A single sample is the source of the 32 T cell receptor beta chains below, sequenced in a study of OX40 agonist ivuxolimab in advanced cancers. Profiled with immunoSEQ multiplex PCR; TCRdb holds only in-frame clones, not every one. The repertoire includes about 89,000 clones, roughly 88% of them detected once, and 0.6% to 0.75% sits in the top ten. The specimen was CD4+ or CD8+ T cells sorted from blood, collected in a trial of the OX40 agonist ivuxolimab. The receptors here all came from an adult with an advanced solid tumor such as melanoma, head and neck, liver or kidney cancer.

This sequence joins TRBV28 and TRBJ2-1, with 11 nucleotides matching TRBD2. The CDR3 length is 18 residues. The germline V gene has CDR1 MDHEN and CDR2 SYDVKM. Trimming cost V 4 bases and J 0 bases; bases outside gene matches: 8. The CDR3 coding sequence is TGTGCCAGCAGTTCCCCCTCTAGCGGGAGGTTCTCCTACAATGAGCAGTTCTTC. Amino acids: CASSSPSSGRFSYNEQFF.

This clone turned up a few times. The chain combines TRBV5-4 with TRBJ2-5; the D gene is possibly TRBD1 (6 bases). Germline CDR1 is SGHNT and CDR2 is YYREEE (reference sequence). Trimming shortened V by 3 bases and J by 1 base, and 10 bases separated the two germline ends. This CDR3 has 14 residues. CDR3 protein: CASSSRGSQETQYF. CDR3 DNA sequence: TGTGCCAGCAGCTCAAGGGGGTCCCAAGAGACCCAGTACTTC. The whole variable domain, filled in from reference TRBV5-4 and TRBJ2-5, reads ETGVTQSPTHLIKTRGQQVTLRCSSQSGHNTVSWYQQALGQGPQFIFQYYREEENGRGNFPPRFSGLQFPNYSSELNVNALELDDSALYLCASSSRGSQETQYFGPGTRLLVL.

This chain joins TRBV30 and TRBJ2-7; D may correspond to TRBD1 or TRBD2 (5 bases each). Germline CDR1 and CDR2: GTSNPN and SVGIG (reference sequence). The CDR3 totals 14 residues. V was trimmed by 3 bases and J by 4 bases, leaving 16 bases between them. The CDR3 spells CAWSPGTDSYEQYF. CDR3 sequence (DNA): TGTGCCTGGAGCCCGGGGACGGACTCTTACGAGCAGTACTTC.

The rearrangement joins TRBV30 to TRBJ2-5; TRBD1 might be the D (6 bases). Trimming cost V 0 bases and J 7 bases, with 15 bases left between them. Per germline, CDR1 GTSNPN and CDR2 SVGIG (reference sequence). The CDR3 runs to 14 residues. This chain's CDR3 is CAWSVPGESGTQYF. DNA of the CDR3: TGTGCCTGGAGTGTACCAGGGGAGTCGGGGACCCAGTACTTC. Based on the CDR3 plus reference TRBV30 and TRBJ2-5, the full variable domain is SQTIHQWPATLVQPVGSPLSLECTVEGTSNPNLYWYRQAAGRGLQLLFYSVGIGQISSEVPQNLSASRPQDRQFILSSKKLLLSDSGFYLCAWSVPGESGTQYFGPGTRLLVL.

This clone occurred once. The gene calls are TRBV7-6 and TRBJ1-5; 7 bases agree with TRBD1. Looked up from germline, CDR1 is SGHVS and CDR2 is FNYEAQ. V was clipped by 3 bases and J by 6 bases; unmatched bases: 5. The CDR3 consists of 14 residues. DNA for the CDR3: TGTGCCAGCAGCTTGGGAGGGGGCGGTCAGCCCCAGCATTTT. Amino acids: CASSLGGGGQPQHF.

The rearrangement joins TRBV18 to TRBJ1-1; D not certain. Germline V gives CDR1 KGHSH, CDR2 LQKENI. The CDR3 is 15 amino acids. The germline V and J ends were trimmed by 3 bases and 4 bases, with 15 bases remaining between them. CDR3 DNA sequence: TGTGCCAGCTCACCGTACCCGGTTAAGGTCACTGAAGCTTTCTTT. It specifies CASSPYPVKVTEAFF.

On this clone itself: Other DNA sequences of this sample code for an identical CDR3. The rearrangement links TRBV5-6 to TRBJ2-1; D is possibly TRBD1 (6 bases). Per germline, CDR1 SGHDT and CDR2 YYEEEE. Trimming took 1 base from V and 4 from J, leaving 18 bases between them. The CDR3 extends over 17 amino acids. The CDR3 DNA follows: TGTGCCAGCAGCTTGCGGAGGAAAGGGGGTTCTTACAATGAGCAGTTCTTC. This gives the protein CASSLRRKGGSYNEQFF.

The J gene is TRBJ2-6, the V gene TRBV19; TRBD2 matches 7 bases. Germline V gene data show CDR1 as LNHDA and CDR2 as SQIVND (reference sequence). The CDR3 has 16 amino acids. V shed 7 bases and J 4 bases; nucleotides not matched to a gene: 10. CDR3 DNA: TGTGCCAGTATTCTATCCACGGGAGGAGGGGCCAACGTCCTGACTTTC. Protein product: CASILSTGGGANVLTF. The variable domain in full, with the rest retrieved from reference TRBV19 and TRBJ2-6, is DGGITQSPKYLFRKEGQNVTLSCEQNLNHDAMYWYRQDPGQGLRLIYYSQIVNDFQKGDIAEGYSVSREKKESFPLTVTSAQKNPTAFYLCASILSTGGGANVLTFGAGSRLTVL.

This clone occurred once. The CDR3 sequence: CATQLGTDTGELFF. The CDR3 region has the DNA TGTGCCACCCAGTTGGGCACTGACACCGGGGAGCTGTTTTTT. This chain joins TRBV6-5 and TRBJ2-2; unclear D gene. The V end lost 10 bases, the J end lost 3 bases, and 15 bases lay between the germline ends. The CDR3 covers 14 residues. The V gene's germline CDR1 is MNHEY and CDR2 SVGAGI.

The count of this clone is one. This rearrangement joins TRBV6-5 to TRBJ1-1, with 7 bases lining up with TRBD1. This CDR3 is built from 13 residues. V lost 4 bases to trimming and J lost 4 bases; unmatched junction nucleotides: 3. CDR1 MNHEY and CDR2 SVGAGI come from the germline V gene. DNA for the CDR3: TGTGCCAGCAGTTCTCCAGGGGGCACTGAAGCTTTCTTT. This sequence encodes CASSSPGGTEAFF.

This sequence joins TRBV7-8 and TRBJ2-7, with D unresolved. Trimming pared 5 bases from V and 4 bases from J, leaving 6 bases between. CDR1 and CDR2 (germline): SGHVS, FQNEAQ. This CDR3 spans 11 amino acids. The DNA of the CDR3 is TGTGCCAGCAGCACGGTTTACGAGCAGTACTTC. Protein: CASSTVYEQYF.

The rearrangement joins TRBV5-8 to TRBJ1-1; maybe TRBD1 (6 bases). V dropped 5 bases and J dropped 6 bases, with 17 bases sitting between them. Per the germline V gene, CDR1 is SGHTS and CDR2 is YDEGEE. The CDR3 length is 14 residues. In DNA, the CDR3 is TGTGCCAGCAGATCTCCCGGGGGCGCGGCTGAAGCTTTCTTT. The encoded protein is CASRSPGGAAEAFF. The whole variable domain, filled in from reference TRBV5-8 and TRBJ1-1, reads EAGVTQSPTHLIKTRGQQATLRCSPISGHTSVYWYQQALGLGLQFLLWYDEGEERNRGNFPPRFSGRQFPNYSSELNVNALELEDSALYLCASRSPGGAAEAFFGQGTRLTVV.

The chain employs TRBV4-3 and TRBJ2-1; 9 bases line up with TRBD2. V lost 4 bases, J lost 4 bases, and 5 bases stayed unmatched. CDR3 size: 15 residues. Per germline, CDR1 LGHNA and CDR2 YSLEER. The CDR3 DNA is TGCGCCAGCAGCCCTACGGGACTAGCTTACAATGAGCAGTTCTTC. It yields the protein CASSPTGLAYNEQFF.

The CDR3 protein is CASSTLGPIDYNEQFF. DNA of the CDR3: TGTGCCAGCAGCACCCTAGGGCCAATTGACTACAATGAGCAGTTCTTC. The V gene is TRBV7-9, the J gene TRBJ2-1; D is unresolved. Germline loops: CDR1 SEHNR, CDR2 FQNEAQ (reference sequence). V lost 5 bases, J lost 3 bases, and 17 bases lay in between. The CDR3 covers 16 residues.

This sequence joins TRBV19 and TRBJ1-5; D may be TRBD1 (6 bases). The CDR3 is 15 amino acids. Germline-derived CDR1 and CDR2 are LNHDA and SQIVND (reference sequence). The V end was cut by 3 bases, the J end by 5 bases, with 14 bases between. CDR3 coding DNA: TGTGCCAGTAGTATGAACAGGGAGATGGATCAGCCCCAGCATTTT. It specifies CASSMNREMDQPQHF. The full variable domain, completed using reference TRBV19 and TRBJ1-5, is DGGITQSPKYLFRKEGQNVTLSCEQNLNHDAMYWYRQDPGQGLRLIYYSQIVNDFQKGDIAEGYSVSREKKESFPLTVTSAQKNPTAFYLCASSMNREMDQPQHFGDGTRLSIL.

This chain joins TRBV5-1 and TRBJ1-2; D uncertain. Trimming shortened V by 0 bases and J by 0 bases, and 3 bases separated the two germline ends. CDR1 and CDR2 from the germline V gene are SGHRS and YFSETQ. This CDR3 has 13 residues. The CDR3 DNA follows: TGCGCCAGCAGCTTGGGAGCTAACTATGGCTACACCTTC. Encoded protein: CASSLGANYGYTF.

This clone was seen a single time. The rearrangement joins TRBV30 to TRBJ2-4, with D possibly being TRBD1 (5 bases). The CDR3 consists of 14 residues. CDR1 and CDR2 from the germline V gene are GTSNPN and SVGIG (reference sequence). V was clipped by 0 bases and J by 8 bases, with 14 bases between them. CDR3 protein: CAWSVLGPLDIQYF. In nucleotides, the CDR3 is TGTGCCTGGAGTGTACTGGGGCCCTTGGACATTCAGTACTTC.

This chain uses TRBV29-1 with TRBJ2-3, with D possibly being TRBD1 or TRBD2 (6 bases each). The CDR3 is 10 amino acids. Germline-derived CDR1 and CDR2 are SQVTM and ANQGSEA. The V end lost 6 bases, the J end lost 8 bases, and 9 bases lay between the germline ends. The CDR3 bases are TGCAGCGTGGGGGGCGGTACGCAGTATTTT. Translation: CSVGGGTQYF.

The CDR3 protein is CARSLIQGLSGANVLTF. The CDR3 bases are TGTGCCAGAAGCTTGATACAGGGGCTATCTGGGGCCAACGTCCTGACTTTC. This chain joins TRBV5-3 and TRBJ2-6; 7 bases are a match to TRBD1. TRBV5-3 is known as an ORF, though its function is uncertain. V lost 1 base, J lost 1 base, and 5 bases stayed unmatched. CDR3 length equals 17 residues.

The chain has TRBV5-1 and TRBJ2-1; tentatively, D is TRBD1 or TRBD2 (5 bases each). There are 16 residues in the CDR3. Trimming left V 0 bases short and J 1 base short, with 11 bases between. CDR1 and CDR2 from the germline V gene are SGHRS and YFSETQ. This chain's CDR3 is CASSLAGGGSYNEQFF. The CDR3 bases are TGCGCCAGCAGCTTGGCTGGGGGTGGTTCCTACAATGAGCAGTTCTTC.

V gene TRBV4-3 combines with J gene TRBJ1-6, with a tentative D call TRBD1 (6 bases). The CDR3 sequence is 17 residues long. Germline CDR1 and CDR2: LGHNA and YSLEER. Trimming removed 0 bases from V and 9 bases from J, with 18 bases in between. DNA of the CDR3: TGCGCCAGCAGCCAAGAGTTTGGCGGAACAGGGAGTTCACCCCTCCACTTT. Protein: CASSQEFGGTGSSPLHF.

A remark on this clone: Other DNA sequences of this sample code for an identical CDR3. The chain is built from TRBV9 and TRBJ2-3, with D uncertain. V lost 2 bases and J lost 2, with 9 bases in between. The germline V gene has CDR1 SGDLS and CDR2 YYNGEE. The length of the CDR3 is 14 residues. The CDR3 DNA reads as TGTGCCAGCAGCGTCGGCCAGCACACAGATACGCAGTATTTT. Amino acid sequence: CASSVGQHTDTQYF. The full variable domain, in which reference TRBV9 and TRBJ2-3 provide the parts outside the CDR3, is DSGVTQTPKHLITATGQRVTLRCSPRSGDLSVYWYQQSLDQGLQFLIQYYNGEERAKGNILERFSAQQFPDLHSELNLSSLELGDSALYFCASSVGQHTDTQYFGPGTRLTVL.

This clone was recorded once. The rearrangement uses TRBV5-6 and TRBJ2-1; 9 positions match TRBD1. The CDR3 is 16 residues long. Germline loops: CDR1 SGHDT, CDR2 YYEEEE. Trimming removed 6 bases from V and 6 bases from J; junction bases left unmatched: 13. The CDR3, as DNA: TGTGCCAGCAACCGACAGGGGGGGTTTTCGGGCAATGAGCAGTTCTTC. It translates to CASNRQGGFSGNEQFF. Filled out from reference TRBV5-6 and TRBJ2-1, the complete variable domain reads DAGVTQSPTHLIKTRGQQVTLRCSPKSGHDTVSWYQQALGQGPQFIFQYYEEEERQRGNFPDRFSGHQFPNYSSELNVNALLLGDSALYLCASNRQGGFSGNEQFFGPGTRLTVL.

This clone was seen only once. The chain links TRBV28 to TRBJ1-1; no clear D. Germline lookup yields CDR1 MDHEN and CDR2 SYDVKM. The CDR3 runs 11 residues. Trimming removed 5 bases from V and 8 bases from J, with 9 bases in between. CDR3 amino acids: CASSHQREAFF. As DNA, the CDR3 is TGTGCCAGCAGTCATCAAAGAGAAGCTTTCTTT.

The rearrangement uses TRBV27 and TRBJ1-5, with 8 positions matching TRBD1. This CDR3 region has 14 residues. The germline V gene has CDR1 MNHEY and CDR2 SMNVEV (reference sequence). J gave up 4 bases and V 2 bases, and 1 base lay outside the gene matches. The CDR3, as DNA: TGTGCCAGCAGTTTACAGGGGGCAAATCAGCCCCAGCATTTT. This translates into CASSLQGANQPQHF.

The chain joins TRBV14 to TRBJ2-1, with 13 bases identical to TRBD2. The CDR3 sequence is 16 residues long. V lost 4 bases, J lost 9 bases, and 9 bases stayed unmatched. The germline V gene has CDR1 SGHDN and CDR2 FVKESK. The CDR3 spells CASSPPGLAGLIEQFF. In nucleotides, the CDR3 is TGTGCCAGCAGCCCCCCGGGACTAGCGGGGTTAATTGAGCAGTTCTTC.

In its sample, this clone was seen a few times. The V gene is TRBV6-1, the J gene TRBJ1-5, with unresolved D. CDR1 MNHNS and CDR2 SASEGT come from the germline V gene. This CDR3 is built from 14 residues. With 1 base removed from V and 3 bases from J, the gap between germline ends came to 7 bases. Here the CDR3 DNA reads TGTGCCAGCAGTGAAGTCCCTCACAATCAGCCCCAGCATTTT. It encodes CASSEVPHNQPQHF.

CDR3 sequence: CASSIDRASNQPQHF. Written as DNA, the CDR3 is TGTGCCAGCAGTATAGACAGGGCGAGCAATCAGCCCCAGCATTTT. The genes are TRBV2 and TRBJ1-5, with TRBD1 identical over 7 bases. Germline loops: CDR1 SNHLY, CDR2 FYNNEI. J lost 1 base, V lost 5 bases, and 5 bases had no gene match. The CDR3 length is 15 residues.

The rearrangement links TRBV5-1 to TRBJ2-3; perhaps D is TRBD1 or TRBD2 (5 bases each). Germline V gene lookup returns CDR1 SGHRS and CDR2 YFSETQ. Trimming stripped 4 bases from V and 3 bases from J, with 15 bases between. The CDR3 spans 15 residues. Written as DNA, the CDR3 is TGCGCCAGCAGCCCCGGGACCAAATCGACAGATACGCAGTATTTT. Encoded protein: CASSPGTKSTDTQYF.

The chain recombines TRBV7-2 with TRBJ1-5, with 10 bases that match TRBD1. V shed 2 bases and J 7 bases; nucleotides not matched to a gene: 8. CDR1 SGHTA and CDR2 FQGNSA come from the germline V gene. This CDR3 has 16 amino acids. The CDR3 bases are TGTGCCAGCAGCTTATGGGGGACAGGGGAAGGGCAGCCCCAGCATTTT. Its protein product is CASSLWGTGEGQPQHF. The full variable domain, with the rest looked up from reference TRBV7-2 and TRBJ1-5, is GAGVSQSPSNKVTEKGKDVELRCDPISGHTALYWYRQSLGQGLEFLIYFQGNSAPDKSGLPSDRFSAERTGGSVSTLTIQRTQQEDSAVYLCASSLWGTGEGQPQHFGDGTRLSIL.

The J gene is TRBJ1-4, the V gene TRBV28, with D maybe TRBD1 (5 bases). The CDR3 consists of 14 residues. CDR1 and CDR2 from the germline V gene are MDHEN and SYDVKM. The germline V and J ends were trimmed by 6 bases and 5 bases, with 13 bases remaining between them. The CDR3 reads CASSLQGLNEKLFF. As DNA, the CDR3 is TGTGCCAGCAGCTTGCAGGGTTTAAATGAAAAACTGTTTTTT.

The V gene is TRBV5-1, the J gene TRBJ1-3, with D unresolved. The CDR3 has 16 residues. Germline-derived CDR1 and CDR2 are SGHRS and YFSETQ. V dropped 0 bases and J dropped 0 bases, with 10 bases sitting between them. This chain's CDR3 is CASSLGGSFSGNTIYF. The CDR3 coding sequence is TGCGCCAGCAGCTTGGGAGGGTCTTTCTCTGGAAACACCATATATTTT. Full variable domain (outside the CDR3, taken from reference TRBV5-1 and TRBJ1-3): KAGVTQTPRYLIKTRGQQVTLSCSPISGHRSVSWYQQTPGQGLQFLFEYFSETQRNKGNFPGRFSGRQFSNSRSEMNVSTLELGDSALYLCASSLGGSFSGNTIYFGEGSWLTVV.